The entry that follows covers one T cell receptor (beta chain) sequence. Its antigen is currently unknown. Generated by immunoSEQ multiplex PCR, the TCRdb table keeps only in-frame clones and is missing some. The sample comprises around 62,000 clones, 75% to 80% of which are singletons, and 1.5% to 2% rests with the top ten. This sample stems from a study of OX40 agonist ivuxolimab in advanced cancers. Across the study: One hepatocellular carcinoma and a couple of cutaneous melanoma patients partially responded.

Study outcomes and limitations: Expanded clones tended on average to be more numerous among CD8+ T cells than CD4+.

This CDR3 is 14 amino acids long. V lost 0 bases and J 0 bases, leaving 7 bases between the germline ends. The V gene's germline CDR1 is GTSNPN and CDR2 SVGIG (reference sequence). The source of this sequence is an adult with an advanced solid tumor such as melanoma, head and neck, liver or kidney cancer. The sample here was CD4+ or CD8+ T cells sorted from blood, taken in a trial of the OX40 agonist ivuxolimab. The chain carries TRBV30 and TRBJ2-3; a possible D gene is TRBD2 (5 bases). CDR3 amino acids: CAWSVRGSTDTQYF. CDR3 DNA: TGTGCCTGGAGTGTACGCGGGAGCACAGATACGCAGTATTTT.